This T cell receptor beta chain is drawn from a study of T-cell memory formation after mild COVID-19. V dropped 4 bases and J dropped 8 bases, with 15 bases sitting between them. This CDR3 spans 13 amino acids. CDR1 and CDR2 (germline): SGHTA, FQGNSA. Study results and limitations: Clones shrinking from day 15 to 85 showed even CD4/CD8 mixes; later expanders tilted CD4+.

TCRdb re-called the 5' RACE reads with MiXCR, one entry per CDR3 protein. This table has approximately 570,000 distinct CDR3 sequences, 15% to 20% appearing once. This clonotype was counted only a few times. The target antigen is unknown. Sample: PBMCs or a T cell subset sorted from them (not recorded which). This clonotype was obtained from an adult woman who had mild COVID-19 (a few samples of this study predate the infection). Cell type and time point are not known. The V and J genes are TRBV7-2 and TRBJ2-7, with no clear D. The DNA of the CDR3 is TGTGCCAGCAGCTCCCGGGTTGGTTCGCAGCAGTACTTC. The encoded protein is CASSSRVGSQQYF. Looking up the rest from reference TRBV7-2 and TRBJ2-7 gives the full variable domain: GAGVSQSPSNKVTEKGKDVELRCDPISGHTALYWYRQSLGQGLEFLIYFQGNSAPDKSGLPSDRFSAERTGGSVSTLTIQRTQQEDSAVYLCASSSRVGSQQYFGPGTRLTVT.